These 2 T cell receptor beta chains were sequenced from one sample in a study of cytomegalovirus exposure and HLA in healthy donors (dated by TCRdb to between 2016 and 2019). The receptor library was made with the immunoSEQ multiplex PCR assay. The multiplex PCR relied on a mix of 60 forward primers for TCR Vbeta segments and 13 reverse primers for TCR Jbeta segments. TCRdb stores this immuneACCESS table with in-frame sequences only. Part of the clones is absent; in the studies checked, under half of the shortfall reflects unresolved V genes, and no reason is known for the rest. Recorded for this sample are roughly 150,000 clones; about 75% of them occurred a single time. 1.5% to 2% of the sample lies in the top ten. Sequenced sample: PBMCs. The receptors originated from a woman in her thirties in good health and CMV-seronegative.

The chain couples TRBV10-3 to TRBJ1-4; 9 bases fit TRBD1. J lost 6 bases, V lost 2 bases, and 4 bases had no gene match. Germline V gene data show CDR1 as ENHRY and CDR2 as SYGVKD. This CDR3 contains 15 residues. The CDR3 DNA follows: TGTGCCATCAGTGAGCCGACAGGGGGTGATGAAAAACTGTTTTTT. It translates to CAISEPTGGDEKLFF.

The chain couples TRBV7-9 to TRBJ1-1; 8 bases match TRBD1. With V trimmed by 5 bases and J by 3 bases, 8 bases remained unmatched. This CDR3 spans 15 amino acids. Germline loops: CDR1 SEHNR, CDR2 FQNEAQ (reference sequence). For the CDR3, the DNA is TGTGCCAGCAGCCCTTTTCAGGGGGCGGACACTGAAGCTTTCTTT. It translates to CASSPFQGADTEAFF.